The present T cell receptor (beta chain) was sequenced within a study of T-cell reconstitution after alpha-beta-depleted transplantation in children (TCRdb year 2016). Background for the entire study: The study quantitatively tracked T-cell immune reconstitution after TCRalphabeta/CD19-depleted allogeneic hematopoietic cell transplantation in children using TCR repertoire profiling.

What the treatment or condition label conveys for this sample: allogeneic hematopoietic cell transplantation with graft depleted of TCRalphabeta T cells and CD19 B cells. The children who served as transplant recipients had been given grafts of TCRalphabeta/CD19-depleted allogeneic hematopoietic cells. Paper-wide results and their limitations: Over subsequent months, a decline in hyperexpanded clone frequencies was noted, and after one year, T-cell counts and TCRbeta diversity were mostly ascribed to newly produced T cells. The high TCRbeta diversity at day 60 in some patients was ascribed to recipient T cells and intrathymic progenitors that had survived conditioning. The apparently early recovery of alphabetaT-cell counts about two months after transplant reportedly depended on only several hundred rapidly expanded clones that came from non-depleted graft cells.

Trimming at the junction amounts to 4 bases on V and 4 bases on J, and the germline ends lie 13 bases apart. From the cysteine up to the phenylalanine, the CDR3 has a length of 14 residues. The kept DNA is CDR3 alone, 42 bases in frame from the first base. This clonotype was counted a few times. What antigen it recognizes has not been identified. Base quality data are lacking; no much larger clone is found one base away. The library was prepared using PCR. Sequencing was performed on an Illumina HiSeq 2500. To normalize quantification of the TCRbeta repertoire, the TCR libraries were built with molecular barcoding that relied on unique molecular identifiers. TCRdb cleaned the public reads at Q25 with fastp, built clones with MiXCR and kept in-frame beta chains. Rows merge per CDR3 protein into single entries with the most common DNA and genes. This sample lists some 290,000 distinct CDR3 sequences; approximately 23% were detected once. The ten largest make up about 10% of the sample.

The chain joins TRBV12-3 or TRBV12-4 to TRBJ2-5, with the D gene call left open. This specimen was PBMCs, mostly from graft donor cells, taken 180 days after TCRalphabeta/CD19-depleted stem cell transplant. This clonotype was obtained from a male patient aged 5 to 17 who had a stem cell transplant for acute lymphoblastic leukemia, so the T cells may come from the graft donor. The CDR3 region reads CASSSTREGETQYF. The DNA sequence reads TGTGCCAGCAGTTCCACGAGAGAAGGAGAGACCCAGTACTTC.